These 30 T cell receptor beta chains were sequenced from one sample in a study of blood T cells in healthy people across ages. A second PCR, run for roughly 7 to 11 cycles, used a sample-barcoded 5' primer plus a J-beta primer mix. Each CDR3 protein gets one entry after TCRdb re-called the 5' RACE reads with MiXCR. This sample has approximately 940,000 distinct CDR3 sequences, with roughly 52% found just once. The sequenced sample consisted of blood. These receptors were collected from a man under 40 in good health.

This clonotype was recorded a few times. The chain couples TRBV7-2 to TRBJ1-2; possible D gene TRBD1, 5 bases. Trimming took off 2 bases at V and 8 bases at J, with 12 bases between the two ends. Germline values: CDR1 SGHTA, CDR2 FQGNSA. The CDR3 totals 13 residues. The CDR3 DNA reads TGTGCCAGCAGCTTAAGGTTCGGGGACGGCTACACCTTC. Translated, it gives CASSLRFGDGYTF. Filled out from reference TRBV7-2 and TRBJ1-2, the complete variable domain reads GAGVSQSPSNKVTEKGKDVELRCDPISGHTALYWYRQSLGQGLEFLIYFQGNSAPDKSGLPSDRFSAERTGGSVSTLTIQRTQQEDSAVYLCASSLRFGDGYTFGSGTRLTVV.

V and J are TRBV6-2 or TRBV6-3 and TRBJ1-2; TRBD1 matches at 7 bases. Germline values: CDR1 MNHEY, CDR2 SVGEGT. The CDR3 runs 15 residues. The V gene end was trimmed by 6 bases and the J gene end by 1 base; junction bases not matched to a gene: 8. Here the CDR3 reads CASRLTGPSNYGYTF. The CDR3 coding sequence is TGTGCCAGCAGGCTGACAGGGCCAAGTAACTATGGCTACACCTTC.

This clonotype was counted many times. CDR3 sequence reads: CASSTTGVSYEQYF. In DNA, the CDR3 is TGTGCCAGCAGTACTACGGGGGTCTCCTACGAGCAGTACTTC. The gene calls are TRBV25-1 and TRBJ2-7; D might be TRBD2 (6 bases). There are 14 residues in the CDR3. With 5 bases removed from V and 0 bases from J, the gap between germline ends came to 11 bases. Germline V gene data show CDR1 as MGHDK and CDR2 as SYGVNS.

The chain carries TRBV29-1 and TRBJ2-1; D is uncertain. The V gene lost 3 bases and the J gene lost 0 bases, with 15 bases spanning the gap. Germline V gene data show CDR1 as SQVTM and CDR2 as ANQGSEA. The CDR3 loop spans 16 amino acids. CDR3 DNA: TGCAGCGTTGAGGCGGCAGATTTTAGCTCCTACAATGAGCAGTTCTTC. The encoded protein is CSVEAADFSSYNEQFF.

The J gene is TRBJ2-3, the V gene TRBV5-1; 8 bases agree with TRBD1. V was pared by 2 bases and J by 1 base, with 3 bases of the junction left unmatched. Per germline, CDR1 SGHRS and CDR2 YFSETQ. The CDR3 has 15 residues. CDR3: CASSFSGQGTDTQYF. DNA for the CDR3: TGCGCCAGCAGCTTTTCGGGACAGGGCACAGATACGCAGTATTTT.

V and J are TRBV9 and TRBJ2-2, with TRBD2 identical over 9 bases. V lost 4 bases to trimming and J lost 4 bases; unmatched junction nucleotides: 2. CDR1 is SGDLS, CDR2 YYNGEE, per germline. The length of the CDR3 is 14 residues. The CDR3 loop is CASSISGGTGELFF. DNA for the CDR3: TGTGCCAGCAGCATTAGCGGGGGCACCGGGGAGCTGTTTTTT. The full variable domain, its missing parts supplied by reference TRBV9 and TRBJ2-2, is DSGVTQTPKHLITATGQRVTLRCSPRSGDLSVYWYQQSLDQGLQFLIQYYNGEERAKGNILERFSAQQFPDLHSELNLSSLELGDSALYFCASSISGGTGELFFGEGSRLTVL.

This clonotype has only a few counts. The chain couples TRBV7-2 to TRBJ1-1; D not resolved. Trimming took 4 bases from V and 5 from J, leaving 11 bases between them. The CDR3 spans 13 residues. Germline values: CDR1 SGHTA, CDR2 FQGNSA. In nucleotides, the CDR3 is TGTGCCAGCAGCTATGGGGTCAGTACTGAAGCTTTCTTT. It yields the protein CASSYGVSTEAFF.

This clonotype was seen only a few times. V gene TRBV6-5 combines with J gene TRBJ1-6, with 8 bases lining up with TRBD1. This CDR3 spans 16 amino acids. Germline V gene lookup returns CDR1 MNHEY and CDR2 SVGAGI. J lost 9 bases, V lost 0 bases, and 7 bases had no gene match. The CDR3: CASSYSLGQGGSPLHF. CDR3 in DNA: TGTGCCAGCAGTTACTCCTTAGGACAGGGCGGTTCACCCCTCCACTTT.

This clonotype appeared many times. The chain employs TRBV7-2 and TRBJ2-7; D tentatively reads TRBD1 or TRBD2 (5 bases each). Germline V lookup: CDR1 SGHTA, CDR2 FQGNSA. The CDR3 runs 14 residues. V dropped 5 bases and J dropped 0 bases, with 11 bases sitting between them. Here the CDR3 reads CASSLGDVSYEQYF. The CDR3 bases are TGTGCCAGCAGCCTTGGGGACGTCTCCTACGAGCAGTACTTC.

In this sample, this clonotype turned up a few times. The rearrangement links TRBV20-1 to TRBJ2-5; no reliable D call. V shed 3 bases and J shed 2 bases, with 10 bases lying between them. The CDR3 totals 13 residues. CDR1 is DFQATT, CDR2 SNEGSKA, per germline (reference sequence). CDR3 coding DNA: TGCAGTGCTAGGTTAGGCAGTCAAGAGACCCAGTACTTC. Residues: CSARLGSQETQYF.

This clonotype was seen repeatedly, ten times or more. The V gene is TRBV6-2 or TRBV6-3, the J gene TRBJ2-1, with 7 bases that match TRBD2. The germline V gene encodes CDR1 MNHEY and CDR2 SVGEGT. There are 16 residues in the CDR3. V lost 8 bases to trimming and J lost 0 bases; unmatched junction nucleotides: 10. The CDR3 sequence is CASRSSSGYSYNEQFF. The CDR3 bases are TGTGCCAGCCGTTCGTCTAGCGGCTACTCCTACAATGAGCAGTTCTTC.

CDR3: CASTTVGGEQYF. The CDR3 DNA follows: TGTGCCAGCACTACCGTGGGGGGAGAGCAGTACTTC. V is TRBV2 and J is TRBJ2-7, with a weak D call TRBD2 (6 bases). Germline V gene lookup returns CDR1 SNHLY and CDR2 FYNNEI. V was trimmed by 7 bases and J by 7 bases, leaving 14 bases between them. The CDR3 is 12 amino acids. Combining the CDR3 with reference TRBV2 and TRBJ2-7 gives the whole variable domain EPEVTQTPSHQVTQMGQEVILRCVPISNHLYFYWYRQILGQKVEFLVSFYNNEISEKSEIFDDQFSVERPDGSNFTLKIRSTKLEDSAMYFCASTTVGGEQYFGPGTRLTVT.

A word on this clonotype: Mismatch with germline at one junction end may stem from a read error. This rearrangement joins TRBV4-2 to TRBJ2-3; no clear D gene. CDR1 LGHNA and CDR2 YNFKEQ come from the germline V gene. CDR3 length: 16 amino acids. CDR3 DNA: TGTGCCGGCAGCCAAGATTGGCCTGGCGGCACAGATACGCAGTATTTT. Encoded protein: CAGSQDWPGGTDTQYF.

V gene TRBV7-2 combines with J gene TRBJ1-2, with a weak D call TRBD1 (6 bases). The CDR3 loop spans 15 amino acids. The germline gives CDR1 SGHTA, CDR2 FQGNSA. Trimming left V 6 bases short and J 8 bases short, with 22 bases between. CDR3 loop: CASSSTRGGYGGYTF. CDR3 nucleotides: TGTGCCAGCAGTTCAACCAGGGGCGGGTATGGAGGCTACACCTTC.

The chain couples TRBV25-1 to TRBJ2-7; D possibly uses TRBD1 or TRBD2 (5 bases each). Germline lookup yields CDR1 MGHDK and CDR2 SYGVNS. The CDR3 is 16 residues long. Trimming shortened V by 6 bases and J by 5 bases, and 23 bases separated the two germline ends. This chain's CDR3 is CASSPGVGPSFNEQYF. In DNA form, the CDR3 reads TGTGCCAGCAGCCCTGGGGTGGGACCCTCGTTCAACGAGCAGTACTTC.

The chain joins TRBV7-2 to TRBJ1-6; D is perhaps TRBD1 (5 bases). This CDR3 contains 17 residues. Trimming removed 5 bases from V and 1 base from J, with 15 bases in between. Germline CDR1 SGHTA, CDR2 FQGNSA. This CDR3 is CASSLALDRSYNSPLHF. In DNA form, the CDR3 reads TGTGCCAGCAGCCTCGCACTCGACAGATCCTATAATTCACCCCTCCACTTT.

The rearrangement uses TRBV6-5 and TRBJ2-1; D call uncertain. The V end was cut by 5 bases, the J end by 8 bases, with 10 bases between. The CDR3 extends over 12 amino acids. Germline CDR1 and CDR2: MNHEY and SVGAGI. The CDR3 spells CASSPLWDEQFF. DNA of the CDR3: TGTGCCAGCAGTCCCCTATGGGATGAGCAGTTCTTC.

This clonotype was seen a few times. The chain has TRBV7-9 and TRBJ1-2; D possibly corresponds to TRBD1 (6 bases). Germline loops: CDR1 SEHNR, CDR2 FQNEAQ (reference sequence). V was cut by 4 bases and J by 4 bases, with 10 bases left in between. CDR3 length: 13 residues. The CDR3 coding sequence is TGTGCCAGCAGCTCCGACAGGACCTATGGCTACACCTTC. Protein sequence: CASSSDRTYGYTF.

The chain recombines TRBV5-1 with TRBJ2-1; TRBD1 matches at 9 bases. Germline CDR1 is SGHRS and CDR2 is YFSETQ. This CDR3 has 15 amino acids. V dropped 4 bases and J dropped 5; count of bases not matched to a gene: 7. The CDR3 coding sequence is TGCGCCAGCAGCCTGACAGGGGGGGGCCACAATGAGCAGTTCTTC. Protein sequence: CASSLTGGGHNEQFF.

CDR3 DNA sequence: TGCGCCAGCAGCTTGCAGCCTAGCACAGATACGCAGTATTTT. Translation: CASSLQPSTDTQYF. The chain links TRBV5-1 to TRBJ2-3; no firm D call. CDR1 is SGHRS and CDR2 is YFSETQ in the germline V gene. Trimming pared 1 base from V and 0 bases from J, leaving 6 bases between. CDR3 length: 14 amino acids.

The DNA for the CDR3 is TGTGCCAGCAACCCACCGACTAGGGGTGAGCAGTTCTTC. This sequence encodes CASNPPTRGEQFF. This chain links TRBV5-5 with TRBJ2-1, with D perhaps matching TRBD2 (6 bases). The V end lost 6 bases, the J end lost 9 bases, and 16 bases lay between the germline ends. CDR1 is SGHKS, CDR2 YYEKEE, per germline (reference sequence). The CDR3 length is 13 residues.

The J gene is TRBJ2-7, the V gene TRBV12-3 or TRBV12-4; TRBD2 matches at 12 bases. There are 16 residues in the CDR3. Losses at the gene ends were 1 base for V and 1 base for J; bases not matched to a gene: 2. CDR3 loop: CASSLVGLAGSYEQYF. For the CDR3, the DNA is TGTGCCAGCAGTTTAGTCGGACTAGCGGGATCCTACGAGCAGTACTTC.

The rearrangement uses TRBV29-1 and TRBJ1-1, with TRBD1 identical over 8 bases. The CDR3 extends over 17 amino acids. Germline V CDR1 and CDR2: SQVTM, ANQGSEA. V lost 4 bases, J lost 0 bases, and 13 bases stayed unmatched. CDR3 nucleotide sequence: TGCAGCGTTGGGGTGCCGGGACAGGTCTTCATGAACACTGAAGCTTTCTTT. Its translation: CSVGVPGQVFMNTEAFF.

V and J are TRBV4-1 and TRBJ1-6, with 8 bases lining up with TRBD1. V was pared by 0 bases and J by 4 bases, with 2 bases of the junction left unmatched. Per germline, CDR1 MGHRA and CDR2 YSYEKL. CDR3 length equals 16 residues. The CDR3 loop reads CASSQEDRVYNSPLHF. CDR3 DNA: TGCGCCAGCAGCCAAGAGGACAGGGTGTATAATTCACCCCTCCACTTT.

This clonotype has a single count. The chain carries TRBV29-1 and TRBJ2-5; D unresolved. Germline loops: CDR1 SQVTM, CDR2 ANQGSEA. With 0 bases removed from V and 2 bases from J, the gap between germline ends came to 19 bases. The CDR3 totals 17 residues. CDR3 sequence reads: CSVEDQVPRHLQETQYF. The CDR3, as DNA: TGCAGCGTTGAAGATCAGGTGCCGAGACACTTACAAGAGACCCAGTACTTC.

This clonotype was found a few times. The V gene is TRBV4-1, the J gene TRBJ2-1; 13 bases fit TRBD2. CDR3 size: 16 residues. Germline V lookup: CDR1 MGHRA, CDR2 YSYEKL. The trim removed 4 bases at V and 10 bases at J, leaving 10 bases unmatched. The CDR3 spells CASSPTSGLAGVEQFF. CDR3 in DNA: TGCGCCAGCAGCCCTACTTCTGGACTAGCGGGAGTAGAGCAGTTCTTC.

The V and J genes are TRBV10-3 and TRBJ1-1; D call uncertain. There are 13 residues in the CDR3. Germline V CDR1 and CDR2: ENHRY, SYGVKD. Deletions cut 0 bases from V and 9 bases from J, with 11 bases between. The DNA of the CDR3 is TGTGCCATCAGTGAGTCGCCCCAGGATCAAGCTTTCTTT. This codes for CAISESPQDQAFF.

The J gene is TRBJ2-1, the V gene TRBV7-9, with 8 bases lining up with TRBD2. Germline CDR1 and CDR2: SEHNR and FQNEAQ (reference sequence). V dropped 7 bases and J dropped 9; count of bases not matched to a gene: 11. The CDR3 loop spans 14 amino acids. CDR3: CASTIGLARGEQFF. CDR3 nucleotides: TGTGCCAGCACCATAGGACTAGCCCGCGGTGAGCAGTTCTTC.

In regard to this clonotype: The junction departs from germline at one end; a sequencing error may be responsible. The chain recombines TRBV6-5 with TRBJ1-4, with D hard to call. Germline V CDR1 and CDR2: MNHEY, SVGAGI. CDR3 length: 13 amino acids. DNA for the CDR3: TGTGCCAACAGTCTTCAGCTTGGCGAAAAACTGTTTTTT. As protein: CANSLQLGEKLFF.

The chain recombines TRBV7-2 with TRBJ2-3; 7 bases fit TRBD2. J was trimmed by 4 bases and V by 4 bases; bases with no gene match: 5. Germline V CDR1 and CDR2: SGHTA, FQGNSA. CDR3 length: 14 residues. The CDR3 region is CASSSREQADTQYF. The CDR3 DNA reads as TGTGCCAGCAGCTCGCGGGAGCAGGCAGATACGCAGTATTTT.